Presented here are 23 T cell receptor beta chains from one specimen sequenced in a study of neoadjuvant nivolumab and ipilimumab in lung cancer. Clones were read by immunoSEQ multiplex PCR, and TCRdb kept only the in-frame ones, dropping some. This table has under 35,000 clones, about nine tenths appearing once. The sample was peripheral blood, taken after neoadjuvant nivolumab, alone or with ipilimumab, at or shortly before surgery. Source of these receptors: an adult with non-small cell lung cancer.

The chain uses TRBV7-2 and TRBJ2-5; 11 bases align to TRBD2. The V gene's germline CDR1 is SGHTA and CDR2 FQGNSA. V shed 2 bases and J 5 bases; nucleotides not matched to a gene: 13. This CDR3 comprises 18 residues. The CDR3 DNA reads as TGTGCCAGCAGCTTAAGTATACTAGCGGGGGCAAGCGGTGAGACCCAGTACTTC. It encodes CASSLSILAGASGETQYF.

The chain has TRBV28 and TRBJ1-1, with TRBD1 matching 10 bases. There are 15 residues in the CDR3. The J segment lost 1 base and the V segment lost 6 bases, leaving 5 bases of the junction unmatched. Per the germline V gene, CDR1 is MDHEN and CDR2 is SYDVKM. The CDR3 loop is CASRGTGEWNTEAFF. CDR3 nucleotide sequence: TGTGCCAGCAGGGGGACAGGGGAGTGGAACACTGAAGCTTTCTTT.

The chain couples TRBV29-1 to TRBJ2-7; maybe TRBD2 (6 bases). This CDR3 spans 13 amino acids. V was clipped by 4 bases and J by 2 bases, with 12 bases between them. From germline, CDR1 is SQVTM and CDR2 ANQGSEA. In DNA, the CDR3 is TGCAGCGTTGGGGGGGTCGGAACCTACGAGCAGTACTTC. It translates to CSVGGVGTYEQYF.

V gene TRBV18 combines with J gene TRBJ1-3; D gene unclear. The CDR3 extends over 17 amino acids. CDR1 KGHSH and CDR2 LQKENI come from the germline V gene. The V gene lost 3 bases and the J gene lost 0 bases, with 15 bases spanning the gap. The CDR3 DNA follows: TGTGCCAGCTCACCCAACGCGTACCTGAGCTCTGGAAACACCATATATTTT. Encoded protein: CASSPNAYLSSGNTIYF.

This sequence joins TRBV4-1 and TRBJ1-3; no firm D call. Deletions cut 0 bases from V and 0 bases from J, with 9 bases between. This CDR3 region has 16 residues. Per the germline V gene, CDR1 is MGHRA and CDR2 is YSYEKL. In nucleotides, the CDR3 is TGCGCCAGCAGCCAAGATCCAGCCTTCTCTGGAAACACCATATATTTT. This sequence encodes CASSQDPAFSGNTIYF.

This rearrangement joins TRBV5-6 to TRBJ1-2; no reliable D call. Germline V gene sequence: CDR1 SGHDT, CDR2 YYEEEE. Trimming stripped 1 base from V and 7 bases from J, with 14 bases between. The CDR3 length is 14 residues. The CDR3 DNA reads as TGTGCCAGCAGCTTGTTCTTAGGCTCGGGTGGCTACACCTTC. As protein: CASSLFLGSGGYTF.

CDR3 DNA: TGTGCCAGTAGTATCGCGCGGGCGACCCTCCACGAGCAGTACTTC. This encodes CASSIARATLHEQYF. The V gene is TRBV19, the J gene TRBJ2-7; D may be TRBD2 (5 bases). The germline gives CDR1 LNHDA, CDR2 SQIVND (reference sequence). This CDR3 has 15 residues. Trimming shortened V by 3 bases and J by 5 bases, and 17 bases separated the two germline ends.

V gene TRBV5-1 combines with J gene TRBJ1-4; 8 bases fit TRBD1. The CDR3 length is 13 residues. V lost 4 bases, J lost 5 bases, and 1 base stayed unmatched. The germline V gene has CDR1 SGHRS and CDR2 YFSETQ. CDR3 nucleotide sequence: TGCGCCAGCAGCGGGGACAGGAATGAAAAACTGTTTTTT. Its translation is CASSGDRNEKLFF.

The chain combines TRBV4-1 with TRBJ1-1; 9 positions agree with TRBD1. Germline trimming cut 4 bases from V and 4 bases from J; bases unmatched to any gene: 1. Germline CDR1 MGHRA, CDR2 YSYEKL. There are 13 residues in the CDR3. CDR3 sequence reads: CASSLTGGTEAFF. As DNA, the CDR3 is TGCGCCAGCAGCCTGACAGGGGGCACTGAAGCTTTCTTT.

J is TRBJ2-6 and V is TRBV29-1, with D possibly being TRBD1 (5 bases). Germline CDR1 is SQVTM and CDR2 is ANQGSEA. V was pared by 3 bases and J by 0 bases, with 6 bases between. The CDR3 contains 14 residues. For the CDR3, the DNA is TGCAGCGTTGACCAGGGCTCTGGGGCCAACGTCCTGACTTTC. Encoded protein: CSVDQGSGANVLTF.

CDR3 region: CASSLSETQYF. In DNA, the CDR3 is TGTGCCAGCAGCTTATCAGAGACCCAGTACTTC. The chain joins TRBV7-2 to TRBJ2-5; D not resolved. V was shortened by 2 bases and J by 4 bases, with 2 bases between the two germline ends. CDR3 length: 11 amino acids. Germline V CDR1 and CDR2: SGHTA, FQGNSA.

CDR3 residues: CASSTQDLYAFGYTF. CDR3 DNA sequence: TGTGCCAGCAGCACTCAGGACCTCTACGCTTTTGGCTACACCTTC. V is TRBV7-8 and J is TRBJ1-2; no clear D gene. Germline V lookup: CDR1 SGHVS, CDR2 FQNEAQ. V was cut by 5 bases and J by 7 bases, with 20 bases left in between. The CDR3 totals 15 residues. Filled out from reference TRBV7-8 and TRBJ1-2, the complete variable domain reads GAGVSQSPRYKVAKRGQDVALRCDPISGHVSLFWYQQALGQGPEFLTYFQNEAQLDKSGLPSDRFFAERPEGSVSTLKIQRTQQEDSAVYLCASSTQDLYAFGYTFGSGTRLTVV.

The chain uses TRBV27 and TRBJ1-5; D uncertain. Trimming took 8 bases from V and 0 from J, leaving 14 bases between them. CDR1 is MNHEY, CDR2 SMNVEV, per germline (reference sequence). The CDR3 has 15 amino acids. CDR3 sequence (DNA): TGTGCCAGCGCCTTGGCGGCCTATAGCAATCAGCCCCAGCATTTT. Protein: CASALAAYSNQPQHF.

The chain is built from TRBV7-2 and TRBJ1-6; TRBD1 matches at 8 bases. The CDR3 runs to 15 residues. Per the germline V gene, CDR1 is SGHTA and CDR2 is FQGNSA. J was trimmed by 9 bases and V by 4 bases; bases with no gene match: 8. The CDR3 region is CASSSARGRGSPLHF. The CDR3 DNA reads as TGTGCCAGCAGCTCGGCCAGGGGGCGGGGTTCACCCCTCCACTTT. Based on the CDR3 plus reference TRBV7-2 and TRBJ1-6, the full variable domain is GAGVSQSPSNKVTEKGKDVELRCDPISGHTALYWYRQSLGQGLEFLIYFQGNSAPDKSGLPSDRFSAERTGGSVSTLTIQRTQQEDSAVYLCASSSARGRGSPLHFGNGTRLTVT.

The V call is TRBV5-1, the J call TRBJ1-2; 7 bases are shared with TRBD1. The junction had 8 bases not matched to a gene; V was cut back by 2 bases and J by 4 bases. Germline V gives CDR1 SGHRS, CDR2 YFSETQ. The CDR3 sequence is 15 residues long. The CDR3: CASSFTGTASYGYTF. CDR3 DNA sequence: TGCGCCAGCAGCTTCACCGGGACAGCTAGCTATGGCTACACCTTC.

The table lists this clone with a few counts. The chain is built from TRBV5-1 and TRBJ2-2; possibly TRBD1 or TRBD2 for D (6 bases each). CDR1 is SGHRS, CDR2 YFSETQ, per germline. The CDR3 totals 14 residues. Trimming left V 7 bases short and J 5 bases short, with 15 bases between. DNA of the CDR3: TGCGCCAGCGAGGAGGGGGGAGGAACCGGGGAGCTGTTTTTT. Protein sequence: CASEEGGGTGELFF. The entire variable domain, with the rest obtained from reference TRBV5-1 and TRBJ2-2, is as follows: KAGVTQTPRYLIKTRGQQVTLSCSPISGHRSVSWYQQTPGQGLQFLFEYFSETQRNKGNFPGRFSGRQFSNSRSEMNVSTLELGDSALYLCASEEGGGTGELFFGEGSRLTVL.

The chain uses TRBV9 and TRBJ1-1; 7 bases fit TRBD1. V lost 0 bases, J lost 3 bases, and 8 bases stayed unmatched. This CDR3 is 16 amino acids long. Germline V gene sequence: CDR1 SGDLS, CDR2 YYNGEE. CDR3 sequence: CASSVAPAGGDTEAFF. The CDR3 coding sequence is TGTGCCAGCAGCGTAGCCCCCGCAGGGGGGGACACTGAAGCTTTCTTT.

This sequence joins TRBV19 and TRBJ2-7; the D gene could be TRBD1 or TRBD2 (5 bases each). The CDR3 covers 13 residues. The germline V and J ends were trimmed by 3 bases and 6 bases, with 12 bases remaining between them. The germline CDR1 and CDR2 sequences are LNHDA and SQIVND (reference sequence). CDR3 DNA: TGTGCCAGTAGTATGGCAGGGAGCGGCGAGCAGTACTTC. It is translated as CASSMAGSGEQYF.

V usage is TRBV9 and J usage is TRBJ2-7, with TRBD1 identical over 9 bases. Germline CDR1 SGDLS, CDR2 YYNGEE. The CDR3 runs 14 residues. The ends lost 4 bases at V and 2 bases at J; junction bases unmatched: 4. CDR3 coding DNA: TGTGCCAGCAGCAGGGGACAGGGTGCCTACGAGCAGTACTTC. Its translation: CASSRGQGAYEQYF.

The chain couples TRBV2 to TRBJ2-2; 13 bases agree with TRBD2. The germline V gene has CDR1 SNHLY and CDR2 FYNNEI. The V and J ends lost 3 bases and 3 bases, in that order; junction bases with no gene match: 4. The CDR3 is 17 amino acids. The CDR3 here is CASSETSGGRDTGELFF. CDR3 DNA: TGTGCCAGCAGTGAGACTAGCGGGGGGAGGGACACCGGGGAGCTGTTTTTT.

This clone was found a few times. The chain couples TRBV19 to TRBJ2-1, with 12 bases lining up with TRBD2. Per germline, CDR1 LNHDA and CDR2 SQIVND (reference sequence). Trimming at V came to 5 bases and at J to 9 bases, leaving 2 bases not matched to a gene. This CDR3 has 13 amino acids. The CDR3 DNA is TGTGCCAGTAGTTCGGGACTAGCGGGTGAGCAGTTCTTC. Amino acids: CASSSGLAGEQFF.

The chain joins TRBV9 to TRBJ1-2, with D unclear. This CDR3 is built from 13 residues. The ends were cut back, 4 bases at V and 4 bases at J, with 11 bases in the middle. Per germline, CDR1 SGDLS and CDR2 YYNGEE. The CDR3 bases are TGTGCCAGCAGCCCTCGGGAGACCTATGGCTACACCTTC. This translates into CASSPRETYGYTF.

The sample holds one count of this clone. Here the CDR3 reads CASSIGTGSYGYTF. The CDR3 nucleotides are TGTGCCAGTAGTATCGGGACAGGCAGCTATGGCTACACCTTC. This chain uses TRBV19 with TRBJ1-2, with 8 bases lining up with TRBD1. Germline CDR1 is LNHDA and CDR2 is SQIVND (reference sequence). The CDR3 has 14 amino acids. After removal of 3 bases from V and 4 bases from J, the junction contained 4 bases not matched to a gene.